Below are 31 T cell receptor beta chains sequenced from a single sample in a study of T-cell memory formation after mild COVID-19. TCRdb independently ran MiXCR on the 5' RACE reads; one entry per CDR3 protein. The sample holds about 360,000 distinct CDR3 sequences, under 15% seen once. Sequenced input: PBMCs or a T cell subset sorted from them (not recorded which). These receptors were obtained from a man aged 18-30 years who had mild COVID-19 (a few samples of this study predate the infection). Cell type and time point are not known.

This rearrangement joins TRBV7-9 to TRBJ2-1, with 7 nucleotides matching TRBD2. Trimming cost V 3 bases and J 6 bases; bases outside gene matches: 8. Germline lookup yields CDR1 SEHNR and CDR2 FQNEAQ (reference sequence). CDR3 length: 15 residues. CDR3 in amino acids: CASSFTRTSGNEQFF. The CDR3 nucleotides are TGTGCCAGCAGCTTCACCCGGACTAGTGGCAATGAGCAGTTCTTC.

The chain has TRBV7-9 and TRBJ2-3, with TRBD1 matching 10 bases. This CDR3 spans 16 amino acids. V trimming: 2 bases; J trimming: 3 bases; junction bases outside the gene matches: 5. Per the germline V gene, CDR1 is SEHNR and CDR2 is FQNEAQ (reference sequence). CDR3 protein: CASSLFGDRGTDTQYF. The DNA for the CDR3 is TGTGCCAGCAGCTTATTTGGGGACAGGGGAACAGATACGCAGTATTTT.

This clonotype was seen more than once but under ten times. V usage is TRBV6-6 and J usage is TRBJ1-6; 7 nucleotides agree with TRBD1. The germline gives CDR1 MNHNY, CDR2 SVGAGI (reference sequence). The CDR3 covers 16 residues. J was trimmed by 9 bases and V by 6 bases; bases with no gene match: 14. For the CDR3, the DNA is TGTGCCAGCAGGAGGGACAGCCTAAAAGTGGGTTCACCCCTCCACTTT. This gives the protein CASRRDSLKVGSPLHF.

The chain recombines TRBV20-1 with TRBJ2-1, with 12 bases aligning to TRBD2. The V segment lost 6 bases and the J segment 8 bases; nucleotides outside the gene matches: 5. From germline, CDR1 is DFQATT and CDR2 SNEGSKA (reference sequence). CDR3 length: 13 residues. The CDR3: CSAPSGGADEQFF. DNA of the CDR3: TGCAGTGCCCCTAGCGGGGGGGCCGATGAGCAGTTCTTC.

In DNA form, the CDR3 reads TGTGCCAGCTCACCTGCCGCGGGACGGATGAACACTGAAGCTTTCTTT. It codes for CASSPAAGRMNTEAFF. This chain uses TRBV18 with TRBJ1-1; the D gene is possibly TRBD1 (5 bases). The CDR3 loop spans 16 amino acids. Per germline, CDR1 KGHSH and CDR2 LQKENI. V was clipped by 3 bases and J by 0 bases, with 14 bases between them.

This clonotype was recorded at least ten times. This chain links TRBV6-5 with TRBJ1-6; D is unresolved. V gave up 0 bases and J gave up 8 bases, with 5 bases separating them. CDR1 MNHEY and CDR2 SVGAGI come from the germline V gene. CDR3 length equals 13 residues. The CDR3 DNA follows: TGTGCCAGCAGTTACTCAGCAGATTCACCCCTCCACTTT. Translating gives CASSYSADSPLHF.

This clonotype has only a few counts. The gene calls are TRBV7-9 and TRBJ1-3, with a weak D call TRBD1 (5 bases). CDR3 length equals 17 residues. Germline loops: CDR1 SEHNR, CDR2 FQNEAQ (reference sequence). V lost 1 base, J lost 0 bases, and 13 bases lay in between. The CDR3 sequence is CASSLGRQLLSGNTIYF. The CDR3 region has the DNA TGTGCCAGCAGCTTAGGAAGACAGCTACTCTCTGGAAACACCATATATTTT.

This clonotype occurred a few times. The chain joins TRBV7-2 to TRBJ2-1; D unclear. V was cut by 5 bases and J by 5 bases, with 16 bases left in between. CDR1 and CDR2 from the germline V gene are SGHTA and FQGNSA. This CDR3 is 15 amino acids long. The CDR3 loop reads CASSPPGLGHNEQFF. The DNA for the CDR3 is TGTGCCAGCAGCCCACCGGGCCTAGGACACAATGAGCAGTTCTTC.

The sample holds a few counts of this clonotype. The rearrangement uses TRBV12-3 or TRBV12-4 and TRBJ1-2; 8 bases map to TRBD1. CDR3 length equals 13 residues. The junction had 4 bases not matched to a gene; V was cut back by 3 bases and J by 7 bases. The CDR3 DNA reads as TGTGCCAGCAGTTTGCAGGGGGCGAGTGGCTACACCTTC. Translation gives CASSLQGASGYTF.

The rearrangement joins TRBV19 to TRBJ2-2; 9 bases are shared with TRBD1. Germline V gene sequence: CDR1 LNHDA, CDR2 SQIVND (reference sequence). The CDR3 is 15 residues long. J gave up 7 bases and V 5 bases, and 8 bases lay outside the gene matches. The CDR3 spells CASSLYRGQVGELFF. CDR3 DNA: TGTGCCAGTAGTCTCTACAGGGGGCAGGTCGGGGAGCTGTTTTTT.

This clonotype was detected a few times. Here the CDR3 reads CASSLNLAGGYGYTF. Here the CDR3 DNA reads TGTGCCAGCAGTCTTAACCTGGCGGGGGGCTATGGCTACACCTTC. The gene calls are TRBV6-5 and TRBJ1-2, with D perhaps matching TRBD1 (5 bases). The V end lost 5 bases, the J end lost 4 bases, and 17 bases lay between the germline ends. Per the germline V gene, CDR1 is MNHEY and CDR2 is SVGAGI. CDR3 length: 15 amino acids.

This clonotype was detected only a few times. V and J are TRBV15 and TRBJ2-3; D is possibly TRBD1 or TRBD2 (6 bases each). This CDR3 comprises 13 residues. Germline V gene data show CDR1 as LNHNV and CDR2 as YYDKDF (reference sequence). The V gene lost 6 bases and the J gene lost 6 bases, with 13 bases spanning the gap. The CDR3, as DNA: TGTGCCACCAGGGAAGGGGGGATGGATACGCAGTATTTT. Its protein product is CATREGGMDTQYF. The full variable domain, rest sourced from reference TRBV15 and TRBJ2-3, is DAMVIQNPRYQVTQFGKPVTLSCSQTLNHNVMYWYQQKSSQAPKLLFHYYDKDFNNEADTPDNFQSRRPNTSFCFLDIRSPGLGDTAMYLCATREGGMDTQYFGPGTRLTVL.

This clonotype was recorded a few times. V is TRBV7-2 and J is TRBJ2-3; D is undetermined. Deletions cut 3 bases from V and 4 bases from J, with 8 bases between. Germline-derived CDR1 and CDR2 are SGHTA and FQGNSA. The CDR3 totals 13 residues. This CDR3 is CASSFEEPDTQYF. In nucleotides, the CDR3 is TGTGCCAGCAGCTTTGAGGAGCCAGATACGCAGTATTTT.

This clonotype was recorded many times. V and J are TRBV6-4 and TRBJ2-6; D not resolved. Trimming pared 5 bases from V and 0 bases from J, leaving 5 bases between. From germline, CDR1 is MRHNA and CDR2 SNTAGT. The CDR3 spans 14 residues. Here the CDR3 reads CASSQNSGANVLTF. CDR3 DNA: TGTGCCAGCAGTCAAAACTCTGGGGCCAACGTCCTGACTTTC.

The CDR3 sequence is CASSSSGGAVDEQFF. For the CDR3, the DNA is TGTGCCAGCAGCTCCAGCGGGGGGGCCGTTGATGAGCAGTTCTTC. This chain connects TRBV9 to TRBJ2-1; TRBD2 agrees at 10 bases. Germline assignment: CDR1 SGDLS and CDR2 YYNGEE. The CDR3 is 15 residues long. The V and J ends lost 4 bases and 8 bases, in that order; junction bases with no gene match: 9.

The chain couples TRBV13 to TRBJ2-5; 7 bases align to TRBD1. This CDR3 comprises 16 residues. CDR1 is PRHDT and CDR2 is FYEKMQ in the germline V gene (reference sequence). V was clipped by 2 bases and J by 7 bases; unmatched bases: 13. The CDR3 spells CASSLRLDRARGTQYF. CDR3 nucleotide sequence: TGTGCCAGCAGCTTACGCCTAGACAGGGCCAGGGGGACCCAGTACTTC.

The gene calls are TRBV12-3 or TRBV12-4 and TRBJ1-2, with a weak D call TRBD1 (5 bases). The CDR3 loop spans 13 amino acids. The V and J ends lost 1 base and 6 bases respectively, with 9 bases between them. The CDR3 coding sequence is TGTGCCAGCAGTTTAGGGGCAGGGAATGGCTACACCTTC. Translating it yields CASSLGAGNGYTF.

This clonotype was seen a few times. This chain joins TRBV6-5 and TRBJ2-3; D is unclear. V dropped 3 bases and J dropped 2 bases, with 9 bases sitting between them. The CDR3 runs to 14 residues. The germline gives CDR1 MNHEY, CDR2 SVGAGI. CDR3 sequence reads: CASSYRAPTDTQYF. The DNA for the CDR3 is TGTGCCAGCAGTTATCGAGCCCCCACAGATACGCAGTATTTT.

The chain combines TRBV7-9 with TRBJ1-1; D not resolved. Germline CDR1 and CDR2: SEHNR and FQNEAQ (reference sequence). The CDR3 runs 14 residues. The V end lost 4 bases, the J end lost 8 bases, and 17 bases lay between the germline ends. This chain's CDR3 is CASSSRVIGPEAFF. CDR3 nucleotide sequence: TGTGCCAGCAGCTCCCGAGTGATAGGGCCCGAAGCTTTCTTT. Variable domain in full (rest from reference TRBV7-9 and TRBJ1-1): DTGVSQNPRHKITKRGQNVTFRCDPISEHNRLYWYRQTLGQGPEFLTYFQNEAQLEKSRLLSDRFSAERPKGSFSTLEIQRTEQGDSAMYLCASSSRVIGPEAFFGQGTRLTVV.

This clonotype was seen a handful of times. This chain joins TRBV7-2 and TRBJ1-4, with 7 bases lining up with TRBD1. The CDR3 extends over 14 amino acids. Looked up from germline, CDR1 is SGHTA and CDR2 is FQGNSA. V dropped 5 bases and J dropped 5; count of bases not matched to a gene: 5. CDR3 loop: CASSTTGPNEKLFF. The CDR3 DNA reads TGTGCCAGCAGCACGACAGGGCCAAATGAAAAACTGTTTTTT.

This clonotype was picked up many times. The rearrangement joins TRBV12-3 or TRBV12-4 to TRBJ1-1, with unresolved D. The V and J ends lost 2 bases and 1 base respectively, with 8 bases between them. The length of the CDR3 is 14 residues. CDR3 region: CASSLWRGNTEAFF. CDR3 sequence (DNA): TGTGCCAGCAGTTTATGGCGCGGGAACACTGAAGCTTTCTTT.

The CDR3, as DNA: TGTGCCAGCAGCAAGGGGGTGGGCAGGGCGAACACTGAAGCTTTCTTT. Protein product: CASSKGVGRANTEAFF. This sequence joins TRBV7-2 and TRBJ1-1; the D gene is possibly TRBD1 (6 bases). V was pared by 5 bases and J by 1 base, with 17 bases between. Germline CDR1 and CDR2: SGHTA and FQGNSA. The CDR3 is made up of 16 amino acids.

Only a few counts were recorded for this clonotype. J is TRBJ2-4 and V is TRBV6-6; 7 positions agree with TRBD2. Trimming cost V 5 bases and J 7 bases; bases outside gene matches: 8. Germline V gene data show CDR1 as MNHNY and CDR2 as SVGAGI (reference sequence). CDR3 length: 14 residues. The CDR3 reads CASSPGRPANIQYF. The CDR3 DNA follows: TGTGCCAGCAGTCCCGGGAGGCCCGCGAACATTCAGTACTTC.

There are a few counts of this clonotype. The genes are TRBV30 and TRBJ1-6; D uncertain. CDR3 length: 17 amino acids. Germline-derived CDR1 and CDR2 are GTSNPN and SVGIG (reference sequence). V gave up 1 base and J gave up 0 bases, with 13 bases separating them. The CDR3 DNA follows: TGTGCCTGGAGTGGAACACGGAGAAGCTCCTATAATTCACCCCTCCACTTT. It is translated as CAWSGTRRSSYNSPLHF.

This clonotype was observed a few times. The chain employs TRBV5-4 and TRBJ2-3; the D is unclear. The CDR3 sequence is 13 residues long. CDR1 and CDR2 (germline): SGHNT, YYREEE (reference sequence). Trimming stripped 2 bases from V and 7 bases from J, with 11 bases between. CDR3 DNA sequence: TGTGCCAGCAGCTTACCAGACACGTATACGCAGTATTTT. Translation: CASSLPDTYTQYF.

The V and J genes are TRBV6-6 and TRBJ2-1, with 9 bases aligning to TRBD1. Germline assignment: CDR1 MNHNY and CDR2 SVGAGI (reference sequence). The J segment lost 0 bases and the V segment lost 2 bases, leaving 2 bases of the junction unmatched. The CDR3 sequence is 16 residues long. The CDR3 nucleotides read TGTGCCAGCAGTTACCAGACAGGGGGCTCCTACAATGAGCAGTTCTTC. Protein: CASSYQTGGSYNEQFF.

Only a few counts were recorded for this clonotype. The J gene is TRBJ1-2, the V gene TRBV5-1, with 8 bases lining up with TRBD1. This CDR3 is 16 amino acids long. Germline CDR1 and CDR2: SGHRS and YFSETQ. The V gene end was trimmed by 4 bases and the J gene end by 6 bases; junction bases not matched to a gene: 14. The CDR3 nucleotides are TGCGCCAGCAGCCCGGAACCGGGACAGGCCGGCCATGGCTACACCTTC. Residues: CASSPEPGQAGHGYTF. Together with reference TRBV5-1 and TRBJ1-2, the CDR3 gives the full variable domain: KAGVTQTPRYLIKTRGQQVTLSCSPISGHRSVSWYQQTPGQGLQFLFEYFSETQRNKGNFPGRFSGRQFSNSRSEMNVSTLELGDSALYLCASSPEPGQAGHGYTFGSGTRLTVV.

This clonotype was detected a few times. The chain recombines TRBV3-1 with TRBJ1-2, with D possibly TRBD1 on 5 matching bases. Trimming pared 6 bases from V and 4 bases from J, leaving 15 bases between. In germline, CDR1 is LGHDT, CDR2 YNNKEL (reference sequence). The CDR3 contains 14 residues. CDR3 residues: CASRPSAGLYGYTF. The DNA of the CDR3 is TGTGCCAGCAGGCCCTCCGCAGGGCTCTATGGCTACACCTTC.

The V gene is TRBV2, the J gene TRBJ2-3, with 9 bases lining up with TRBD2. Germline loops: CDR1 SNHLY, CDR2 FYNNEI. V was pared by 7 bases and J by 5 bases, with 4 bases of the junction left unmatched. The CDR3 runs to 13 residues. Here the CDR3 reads CASKAGGQDTQYF. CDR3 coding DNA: TGTGCCAGCAAGGCGGGGGGGCAAGATACGCAGTATTTT.

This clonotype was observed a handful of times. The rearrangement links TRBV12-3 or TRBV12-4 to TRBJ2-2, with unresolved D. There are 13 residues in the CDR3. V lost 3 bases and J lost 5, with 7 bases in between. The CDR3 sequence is CASSFARTGELFF. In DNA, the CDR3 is TGTGCCAGCAGTTTTGCGCGGACCGGGGAGCTGTTTTTT.

The CDR3 here is CASSAGTGGYEQYV. CDR3 DNA: TGTGCCAGCAGTGCGGGGACAGGGGGGTACGAGCAGTACGTC. The rearrangement links TRBV27 to TRBJ2-7; 11 nucleotides align to TRBD1. Looked up from germline, CDR1 is MNHEY and CDR2 is SMNVEV (reference sequence). CDR3 length: 14 residues. The V and J ends lost 5 bases and 4 bases, in that order; junction bases with no gene match: 4.